What follows describes a single T cell receptor beta chain. The CDR3 length is 16 residues. Trimming took off 0 bases at V and 4 bases at J, with 16 bases between the two ends. Looked up from germline, CDR1 is MGHRA and CDR2 is YSYEKL. This specimen belongs to a study of T cell changes during pregnancy in multiple sclerosis. TCRdb's table, derived via immunoSEQ multiplex PCR, lists solely in-frame clones and lacks some. The table has over 55,000 clones, approximately 94% seen once. The material sequenced was CD8+ T cells from peripheral blood mononuclear cells, taken in the third trimester of pregnancy. The chain joins TRBV4-1 to TRBJ2-7; D remains ambiguous. This clonotype was obtained from a female donor with multiple sclerosis, enrolled in a pregnancy study. CDR3 in DNA: TGCGCCAGCAGCCAAGACGCCGCGAGCAACCTTTACGAGCAGTACTTC. Protein sequence: CASSQDAASNLYEQYF.